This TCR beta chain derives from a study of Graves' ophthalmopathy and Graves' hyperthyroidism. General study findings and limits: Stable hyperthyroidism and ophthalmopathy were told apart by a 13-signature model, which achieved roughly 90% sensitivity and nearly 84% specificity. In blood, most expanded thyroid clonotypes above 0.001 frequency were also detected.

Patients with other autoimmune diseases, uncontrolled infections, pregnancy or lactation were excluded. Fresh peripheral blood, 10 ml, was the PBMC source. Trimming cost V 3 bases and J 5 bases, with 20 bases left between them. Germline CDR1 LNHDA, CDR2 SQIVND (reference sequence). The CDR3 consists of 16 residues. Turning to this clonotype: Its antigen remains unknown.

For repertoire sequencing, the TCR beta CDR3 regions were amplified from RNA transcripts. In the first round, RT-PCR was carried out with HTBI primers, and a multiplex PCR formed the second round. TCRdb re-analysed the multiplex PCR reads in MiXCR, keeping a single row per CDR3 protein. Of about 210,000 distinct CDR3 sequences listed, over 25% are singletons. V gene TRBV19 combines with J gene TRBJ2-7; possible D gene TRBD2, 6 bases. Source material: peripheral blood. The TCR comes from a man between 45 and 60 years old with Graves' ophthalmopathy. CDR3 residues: CASSIWVGGRLNEQYF. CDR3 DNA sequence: TGTGCCAGTAGTATCTGGGTCGGAGGGCGACTCAACGAGCAGTACTTC.